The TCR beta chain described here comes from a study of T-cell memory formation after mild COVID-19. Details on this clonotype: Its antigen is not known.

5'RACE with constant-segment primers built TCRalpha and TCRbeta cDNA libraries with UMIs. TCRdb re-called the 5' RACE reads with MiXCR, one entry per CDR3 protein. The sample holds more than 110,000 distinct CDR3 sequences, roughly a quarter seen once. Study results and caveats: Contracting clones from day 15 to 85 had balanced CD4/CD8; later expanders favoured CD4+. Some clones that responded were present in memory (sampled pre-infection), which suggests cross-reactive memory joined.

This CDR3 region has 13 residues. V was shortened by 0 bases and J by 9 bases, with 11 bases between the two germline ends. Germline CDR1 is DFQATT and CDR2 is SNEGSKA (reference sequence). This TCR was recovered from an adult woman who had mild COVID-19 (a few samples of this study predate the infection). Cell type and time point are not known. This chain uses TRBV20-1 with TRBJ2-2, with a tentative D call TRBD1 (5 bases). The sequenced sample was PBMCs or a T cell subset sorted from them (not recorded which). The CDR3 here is CSARDWGSRELFF. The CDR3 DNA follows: TGCAGTGCTAGAGATTGGGGCAGCCGGGAGCTGTTTTTT.